This T cell receptor beta chain was sequenced during a study of T cell changes during pregnancy in multiple sclerosis. Clones were sequenced by immunoSEQ multiplex PCR, and TCRdb holds only the in-frame ones, with some missing. The sample holds about 64,000 clones; 95% to 97% are singletons and the top ten take 2.5%. The CDR3 spans 12 residues. Looked up from germline, CDR1 is LNHDA and CDR2 is SQIVND (reference sequence). The ends were cut back, 9 bases at V and 4 bases at J, with 12 bases in the middle. Sequencing used CD8+ T cells from peripheral blood mononuclear cells, obtained after pregnancy. The chain employs TRBV19 and TRBJ2-5, with a tentative D call TRBD1 (6 bases). This receptor was obtained from a female donor with multiple sclerosis, enrolled in a pregnancy study. CDR3 coding DNA: TGTGCCAGCAAACAGGGTGGAGAGACCCAGTACTTC. It yields the protein CASKQGGETQYF.